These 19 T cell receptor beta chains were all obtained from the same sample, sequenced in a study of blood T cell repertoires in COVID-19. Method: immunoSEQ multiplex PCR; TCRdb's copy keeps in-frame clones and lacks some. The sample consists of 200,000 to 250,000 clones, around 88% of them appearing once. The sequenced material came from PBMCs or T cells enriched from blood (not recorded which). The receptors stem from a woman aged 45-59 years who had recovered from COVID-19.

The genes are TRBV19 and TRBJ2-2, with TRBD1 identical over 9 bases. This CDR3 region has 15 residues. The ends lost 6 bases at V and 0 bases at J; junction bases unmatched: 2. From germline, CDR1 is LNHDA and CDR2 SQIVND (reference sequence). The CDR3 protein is CASRGDRANTGELFF. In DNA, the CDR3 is TGTGCCAGTAGAGGGGACAGGGCGAACACCGGGGAGCTGTTTTTT.

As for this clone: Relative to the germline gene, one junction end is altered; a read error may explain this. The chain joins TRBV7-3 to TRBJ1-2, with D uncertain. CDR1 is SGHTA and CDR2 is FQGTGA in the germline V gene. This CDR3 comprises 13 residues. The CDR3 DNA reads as TGTGCCAGCAGCTTGGGTATCGGGAGGAGGGCTTACTTC. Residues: CASSLGIGRRAYF.

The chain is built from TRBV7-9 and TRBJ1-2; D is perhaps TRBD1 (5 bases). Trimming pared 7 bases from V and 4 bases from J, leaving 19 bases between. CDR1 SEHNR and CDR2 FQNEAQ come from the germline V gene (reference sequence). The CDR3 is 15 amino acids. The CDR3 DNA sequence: TGTGCCAGCACCAAAGGGGCGGAGGGCTTCTATGGCTACACCTTC. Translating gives CASTKGAEGFYGYTF.

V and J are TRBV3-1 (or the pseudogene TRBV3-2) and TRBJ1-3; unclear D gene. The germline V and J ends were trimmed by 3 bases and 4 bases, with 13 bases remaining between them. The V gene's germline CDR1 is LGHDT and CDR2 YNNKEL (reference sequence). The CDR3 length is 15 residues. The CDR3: CASSHDGDSGNTIYF. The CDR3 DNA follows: TGTGCCAGCAGCCACGACGGGGATTCGGGAAACACCATATATTTT.

The CDR3 DNA is TGTGCCAGCTCACCACCGAGCCGCCCTGGGGCCAACGTCCTGACTTTC. The encoded protein is CASSPPSRPGANVLTF. This chain connects TRBV18 to TRBJ2-6, with D uncertain. The CDR3 sequence is 16 residues long. Trimming removed 0 bases from V and 2 bases from J, with 8 bases in between. The germline gives CDR1 KGHSH, CDR2 LQKENI.

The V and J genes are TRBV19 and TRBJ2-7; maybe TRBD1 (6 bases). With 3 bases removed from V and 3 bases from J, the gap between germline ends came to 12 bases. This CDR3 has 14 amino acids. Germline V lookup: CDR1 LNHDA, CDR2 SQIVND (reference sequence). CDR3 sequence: CASSMRTTGYEQYF. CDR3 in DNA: TGTGCCAGTAGTATGAGAACGACAGGCTACGAGCAGTACTTC.

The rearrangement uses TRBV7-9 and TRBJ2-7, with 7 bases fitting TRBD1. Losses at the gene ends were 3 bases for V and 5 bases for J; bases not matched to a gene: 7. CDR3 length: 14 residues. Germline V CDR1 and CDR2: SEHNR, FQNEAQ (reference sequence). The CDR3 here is CASSFATGSHEQYF. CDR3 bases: TGTGCCAGCAGCTTCGCGACAGGGAGTCACGAGCAGTACTTC.

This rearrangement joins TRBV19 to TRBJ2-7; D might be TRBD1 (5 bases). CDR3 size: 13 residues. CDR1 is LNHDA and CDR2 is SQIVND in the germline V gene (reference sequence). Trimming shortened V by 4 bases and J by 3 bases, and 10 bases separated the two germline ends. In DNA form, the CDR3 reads TGTGCCAGTAGTACAGGAGACAGCTACGAGCAGTACTTC. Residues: CASSTGDSYEQYF.

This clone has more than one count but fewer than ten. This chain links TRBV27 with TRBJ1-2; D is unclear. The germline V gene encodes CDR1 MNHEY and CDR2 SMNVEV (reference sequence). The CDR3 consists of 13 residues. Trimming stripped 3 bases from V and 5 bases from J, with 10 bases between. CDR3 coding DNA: TGTGCCAGCAGTTTGGGCAGACATTATGGCTACACCTTC. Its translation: CASSLGRHYGYTF.

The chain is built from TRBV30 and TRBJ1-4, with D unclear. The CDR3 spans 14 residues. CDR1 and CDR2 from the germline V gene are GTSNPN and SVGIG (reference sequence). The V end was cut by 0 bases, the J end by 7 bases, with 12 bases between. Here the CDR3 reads CAWSVEGESEKLFF. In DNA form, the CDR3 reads TGTGCCTGGAGTGTAGAGGGAGAGAGTGAAAAACTGTTTTTT.

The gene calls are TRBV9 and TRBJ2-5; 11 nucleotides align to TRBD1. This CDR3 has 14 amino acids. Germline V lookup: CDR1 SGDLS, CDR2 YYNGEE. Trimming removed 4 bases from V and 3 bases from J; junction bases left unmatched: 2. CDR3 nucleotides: TGTGCCAGCAGCAGGACAGGGGGCGAAGAGACCCAGTACTTC. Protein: CASSRTGGEETQYF.

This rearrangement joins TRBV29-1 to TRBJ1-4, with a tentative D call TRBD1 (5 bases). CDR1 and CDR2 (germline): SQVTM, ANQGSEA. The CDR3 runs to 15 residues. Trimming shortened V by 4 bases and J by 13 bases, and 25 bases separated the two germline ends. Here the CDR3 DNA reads TGCAGCGTTGTTTCCGGGACTGATGTCCCGGGGGGACTGTTTTTT. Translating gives CSVVSGTDVPGGLFF. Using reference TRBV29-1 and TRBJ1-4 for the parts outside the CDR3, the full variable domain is SAVISQKPSRDICQRGTSLTIQCQVDSQVTMMFWYRQQPGQSLTLIATANQGSEATYESGFVIDKFPISRPNLTFSTLTVSNMSPEDSSIYLCSVVSGTDVPGGLFFGSGTQLSVL.

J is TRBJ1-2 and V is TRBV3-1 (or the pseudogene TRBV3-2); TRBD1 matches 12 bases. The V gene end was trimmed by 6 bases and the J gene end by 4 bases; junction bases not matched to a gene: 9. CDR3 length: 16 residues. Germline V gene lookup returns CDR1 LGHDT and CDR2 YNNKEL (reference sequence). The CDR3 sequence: CASRPGTGGIGYGYTF. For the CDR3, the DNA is TGTGCCAGCAGACCCGGGACAGGGGGCATTGGCTATGGCTACACCTTC.

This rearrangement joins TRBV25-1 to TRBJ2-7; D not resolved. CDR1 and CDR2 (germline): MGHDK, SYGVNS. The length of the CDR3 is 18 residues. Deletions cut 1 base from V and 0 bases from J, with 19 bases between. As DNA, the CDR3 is TGTGCCAGCAGTGAATTGAGCATTGAGGCCTCCTCCTCCTACGAGCAGTACTTC. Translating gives CASSELSIEASSSYEQYF.

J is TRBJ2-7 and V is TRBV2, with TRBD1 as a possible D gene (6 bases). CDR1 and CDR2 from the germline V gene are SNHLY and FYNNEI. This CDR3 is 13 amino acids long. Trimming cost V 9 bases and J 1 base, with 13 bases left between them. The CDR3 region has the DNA TGTGCCAGTGAGGGGGTAGGGTCCTACGAGCAGTACTTC. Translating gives CASEGVGSYEQYF.

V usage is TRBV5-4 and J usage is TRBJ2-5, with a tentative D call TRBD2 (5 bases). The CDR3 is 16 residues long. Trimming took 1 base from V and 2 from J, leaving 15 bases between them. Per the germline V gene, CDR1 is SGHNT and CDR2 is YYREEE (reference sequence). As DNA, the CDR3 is TGTGCCAGCAGCTTGATGCCGGACTCCCTTCAAGAGACCCAGTACTTC. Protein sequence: CASSLMPDSLQETQYF.

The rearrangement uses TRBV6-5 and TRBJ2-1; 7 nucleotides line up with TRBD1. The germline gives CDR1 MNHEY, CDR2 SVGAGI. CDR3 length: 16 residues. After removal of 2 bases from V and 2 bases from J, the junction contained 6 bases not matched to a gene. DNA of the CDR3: TGTGCCAGCAGTTACGTAAACAGGGGTGCCTACAATGAGCAGTTCTTC. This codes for CASSYVNRGAYNEQFF.

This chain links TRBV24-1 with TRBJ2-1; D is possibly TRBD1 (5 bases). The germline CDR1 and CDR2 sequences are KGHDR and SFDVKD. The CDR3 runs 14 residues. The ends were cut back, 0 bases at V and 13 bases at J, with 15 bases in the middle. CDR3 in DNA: TGTGCCACCAGTGATTTGCGGCAGGGTTTGAAACAGTTCTTC. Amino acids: CATSDLRQGLKQFF.

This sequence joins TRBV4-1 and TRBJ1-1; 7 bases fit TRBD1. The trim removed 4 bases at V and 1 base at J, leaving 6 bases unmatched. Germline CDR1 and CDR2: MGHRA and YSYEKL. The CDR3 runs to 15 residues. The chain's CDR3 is CASSRPRGPNTEAFF. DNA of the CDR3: TGCGCCAGCAGCCGACCGAGGGGGCCGAACACTGAAGCTTTCTTT.